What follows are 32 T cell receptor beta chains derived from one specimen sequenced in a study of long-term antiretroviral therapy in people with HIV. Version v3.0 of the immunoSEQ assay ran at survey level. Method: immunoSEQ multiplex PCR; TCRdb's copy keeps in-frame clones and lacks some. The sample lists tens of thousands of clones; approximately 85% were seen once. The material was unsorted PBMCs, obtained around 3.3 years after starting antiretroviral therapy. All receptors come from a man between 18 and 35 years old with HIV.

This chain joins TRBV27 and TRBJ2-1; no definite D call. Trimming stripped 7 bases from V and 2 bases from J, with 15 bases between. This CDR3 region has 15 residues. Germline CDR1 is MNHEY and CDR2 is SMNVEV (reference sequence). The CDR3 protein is CASTPGRAPYNEQFF. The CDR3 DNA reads TGTGCCAGCACCCCGGGCCGAGCCCCCTACAATGAGCAGTTCTTC.

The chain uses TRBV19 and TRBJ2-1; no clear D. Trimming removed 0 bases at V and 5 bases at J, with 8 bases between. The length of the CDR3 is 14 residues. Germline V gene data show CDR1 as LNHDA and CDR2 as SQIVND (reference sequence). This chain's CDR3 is CASSIDPANNEQFF. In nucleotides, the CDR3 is TGTGCCAGTAGTATAGATCCCGCGAACAATGAGCAGTTCTTC.

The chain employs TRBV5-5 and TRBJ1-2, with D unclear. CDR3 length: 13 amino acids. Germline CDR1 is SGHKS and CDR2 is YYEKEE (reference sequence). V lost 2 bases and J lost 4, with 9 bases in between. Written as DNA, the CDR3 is TGTGCCAGCAGCTTCGGCAGCACCTATGGCTACACCTTC. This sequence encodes CASSFGSTYGYTF.

DNA of the CDR3: TGCGCCAGCAGCCAAGATACCGGAGAGACCCAGTACTTC. It is translated as CASSQDTGETQYF. The chain has TRBV4-3 and TRBJ2-5, with D uncertain. Trimming left V 0 bases short and J 4 bases short, with 6 bases between. Per the germline V gene, CDR1 is LGHNA and CDR2 is YSLEER. This CDR3 is built from 13 residues.

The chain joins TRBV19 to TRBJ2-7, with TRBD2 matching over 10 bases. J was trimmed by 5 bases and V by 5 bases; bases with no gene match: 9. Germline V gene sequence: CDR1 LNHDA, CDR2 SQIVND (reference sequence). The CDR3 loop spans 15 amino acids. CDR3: CASSPVTSGVHEQYF. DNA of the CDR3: TGTGCCAGTAGTCCTGTTACTAGCGGGGTCCACGAGCAGTACTTC. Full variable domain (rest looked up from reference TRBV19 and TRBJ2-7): DGGITQSPKYLFRKEGQNVTLSCEQNLNHDAMYWYRQDPGQGLRLIYYSQIVNDFQKGDIAEGYSVSREKKESFPLTVTSAQKNPTAFYLCASSPVTSGVHEQYFGPGTRLTVT.

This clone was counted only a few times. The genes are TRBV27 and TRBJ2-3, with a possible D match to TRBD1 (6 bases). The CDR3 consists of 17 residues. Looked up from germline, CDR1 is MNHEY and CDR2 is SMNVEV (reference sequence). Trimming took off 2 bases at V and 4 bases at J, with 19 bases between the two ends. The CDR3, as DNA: TGTGCCAGCAGTTTAAGAGCGAGGGGGATCATGGCAGATACGCAGTATTTT. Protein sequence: CASSLRARGIMADTQYF.

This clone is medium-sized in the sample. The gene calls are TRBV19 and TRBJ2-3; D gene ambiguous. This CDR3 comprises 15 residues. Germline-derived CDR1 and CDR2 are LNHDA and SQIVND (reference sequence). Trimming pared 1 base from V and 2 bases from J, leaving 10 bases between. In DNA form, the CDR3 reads TGTGCCAGTAGTATAGGGCGGACGGTCACAGATACGCAGTATTTT. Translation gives CASSIGRTVTDTQYF.

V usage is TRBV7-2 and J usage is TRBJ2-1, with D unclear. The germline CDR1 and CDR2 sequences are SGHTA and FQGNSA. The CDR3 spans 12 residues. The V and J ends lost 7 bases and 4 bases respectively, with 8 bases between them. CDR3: CASNNGYNEQFF. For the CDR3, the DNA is TGTGCCAGCAACAACGGATACAATGAGCAGTTCTTC.

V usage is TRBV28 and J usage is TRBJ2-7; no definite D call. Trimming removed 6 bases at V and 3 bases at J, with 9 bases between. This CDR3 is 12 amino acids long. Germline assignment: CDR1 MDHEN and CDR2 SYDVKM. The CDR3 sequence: CASRPIGYEQYF. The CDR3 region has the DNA TGTGCCAGCAGGCCTATTGGCTACGAGCAGTACTTC.

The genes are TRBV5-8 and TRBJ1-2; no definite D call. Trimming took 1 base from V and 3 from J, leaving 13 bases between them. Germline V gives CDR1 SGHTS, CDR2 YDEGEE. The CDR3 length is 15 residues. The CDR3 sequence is CASSLRRIADYGYTF. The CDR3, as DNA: TGTGCCAGCAGCTTGAGAAGGATTGCAGACTATGGCTACACCTTC.

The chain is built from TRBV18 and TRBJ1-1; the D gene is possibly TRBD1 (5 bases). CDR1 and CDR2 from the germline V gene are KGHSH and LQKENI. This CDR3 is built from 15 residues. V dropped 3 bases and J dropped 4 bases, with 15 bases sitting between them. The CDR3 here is CASSPGPYVSTEAFF. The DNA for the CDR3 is TGTGCCAGCTCACCGGGACCATACGTATCCACTGAAGCTTTCTTT.

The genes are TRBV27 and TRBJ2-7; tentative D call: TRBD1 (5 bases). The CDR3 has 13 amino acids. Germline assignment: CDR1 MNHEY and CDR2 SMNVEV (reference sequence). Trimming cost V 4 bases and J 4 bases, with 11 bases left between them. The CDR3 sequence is CASSSLDKYEQYF. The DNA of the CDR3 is TGTGCCAGCAGTTCTCTGGACAAATACGAGCAGTACTTC.

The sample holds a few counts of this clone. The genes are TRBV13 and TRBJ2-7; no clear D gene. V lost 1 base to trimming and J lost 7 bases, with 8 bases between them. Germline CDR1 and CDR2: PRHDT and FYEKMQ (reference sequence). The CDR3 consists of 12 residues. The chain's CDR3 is CASSLEGREQYF. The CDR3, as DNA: TGTGCCAGCAGCTTAGAGGGTCGGGAGCAGTACTTC.

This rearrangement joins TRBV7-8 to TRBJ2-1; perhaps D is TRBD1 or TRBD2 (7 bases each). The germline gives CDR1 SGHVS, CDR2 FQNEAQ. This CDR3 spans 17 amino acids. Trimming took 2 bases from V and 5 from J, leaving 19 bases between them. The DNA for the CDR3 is TGTGCCAGCAGCTTACTAGCGGTGCGAAGGGGGCACAATGAGCAGTTCTTC. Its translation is CASSLLAVRRGHNEQFF.

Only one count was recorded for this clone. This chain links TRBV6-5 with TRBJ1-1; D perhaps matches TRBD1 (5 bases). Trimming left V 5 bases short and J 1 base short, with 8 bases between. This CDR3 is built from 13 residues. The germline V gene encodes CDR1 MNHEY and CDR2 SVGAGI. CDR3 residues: CASSLGGNTEAFF. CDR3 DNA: TGTGCCAGCAGTCTCGGGGGGAACACTGAAGCTTTCTTT.

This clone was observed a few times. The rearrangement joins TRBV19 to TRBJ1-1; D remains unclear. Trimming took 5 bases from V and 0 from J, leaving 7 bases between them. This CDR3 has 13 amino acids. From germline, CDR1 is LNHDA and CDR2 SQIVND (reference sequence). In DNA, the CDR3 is TGTGCCAGTAGTTTACACTTGAACACTGAAGCTTTCTTT. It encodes CASSLHLNTEAFF.

The CDR3 coding sequence is TGTGCCAGCAGCTTAAAGGGAGGTTACGAGCAGTACTTC. Protein sequence: CASSLKGGYEQYF. The chain carries TRBV7-3 and TRBJ2-7; tentative D call: TRBD2 (6 bases). V was shortened by 1 base and J by 4 bases, with 8 bases between the two germline ends. The CDR3 covers 13 residues. The V gene's germline CDR1 is SGHTA and CDR2 FQGTGA.

Written as DNA, the CDR3 is TGTGCCAGCAGCTTAGTAGGGTCTAAAGAGACCCAGTACTTC. The encoded protein is CASSLVGSKETQYF. The chain carries TRBV7-2 and TRBJ2-5; D remains ambiguous. The V end lost 1 base, the J end lost 3 bases, and 9 bases lay between the germline ends. Germline V lookup: CDR1 SGHTA, CDR2 FQGNSA. The CDR3 totals 14 residues.

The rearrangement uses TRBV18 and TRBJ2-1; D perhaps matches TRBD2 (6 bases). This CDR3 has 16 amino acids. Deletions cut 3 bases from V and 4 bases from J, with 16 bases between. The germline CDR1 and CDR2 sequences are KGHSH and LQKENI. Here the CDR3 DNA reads TGTGCCAGCTCACCCCCACGGAGCGCGGGGTACAATGAGCAGTTCTTC. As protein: CASSPPRSAGYNEQFF. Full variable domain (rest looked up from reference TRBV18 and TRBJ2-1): NAGVMQNPRHLVRRRGQEARLRCSPMKGHSHVYWYRQLPEEGLKFMVYLQKENIIDESGMPKERFSAEFPKEGPSILRIQQVVRGDSAAYFCASSPPRSAGYNEQFFGPGTRLTVL.

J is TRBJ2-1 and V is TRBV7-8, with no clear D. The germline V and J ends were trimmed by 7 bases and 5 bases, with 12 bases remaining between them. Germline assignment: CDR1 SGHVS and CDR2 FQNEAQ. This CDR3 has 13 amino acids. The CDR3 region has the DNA TGTGCCAGCACCCGAAGCGCGAACAATGAGCAGTTCTTC. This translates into CASTRSANNEQFF.

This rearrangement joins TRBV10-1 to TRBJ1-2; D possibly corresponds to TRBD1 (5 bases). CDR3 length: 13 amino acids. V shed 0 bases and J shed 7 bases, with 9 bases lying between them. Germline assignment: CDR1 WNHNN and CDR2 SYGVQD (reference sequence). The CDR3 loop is CASSESRGAGYTF. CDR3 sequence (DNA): TGCGCCAGCAGTGAGTCGAGAGGGGCTGGCTACACCTTC.

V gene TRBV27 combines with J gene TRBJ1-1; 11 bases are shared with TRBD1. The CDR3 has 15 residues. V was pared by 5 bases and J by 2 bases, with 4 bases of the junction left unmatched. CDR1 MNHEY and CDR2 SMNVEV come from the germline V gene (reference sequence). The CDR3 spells CASSPDRGHNTEAFF. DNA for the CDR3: TGTGCCAGCAGTCCGGACAGGGGGCATAACACTGAAGCTTTCTTT.

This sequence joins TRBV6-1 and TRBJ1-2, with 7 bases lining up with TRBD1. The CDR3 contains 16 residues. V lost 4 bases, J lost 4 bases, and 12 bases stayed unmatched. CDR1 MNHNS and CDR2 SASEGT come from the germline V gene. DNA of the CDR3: TGTGCCAGCAGTGTGGGGCCGACAGGGATGGGCTATGGCTACACCTTC. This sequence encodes CASSVGPTGMGYGYTF.

Here the CDR3 reads CASSQVLFSYNEQFF. CDR3 nucleotides: TGTGCCAGCAGCCAAGTCCTATTCTCCTACAATGAGCAGTTCTTC. The V call is TRBV14, the J call TRBJ2-1; D is unclear. The CDR3 runs to 15 residues. V lost 1 base, J lost 0 bases, and 7 bases lay in between. The V gene's germline CDR1 is SGHDN and CDR2 FVKESK.

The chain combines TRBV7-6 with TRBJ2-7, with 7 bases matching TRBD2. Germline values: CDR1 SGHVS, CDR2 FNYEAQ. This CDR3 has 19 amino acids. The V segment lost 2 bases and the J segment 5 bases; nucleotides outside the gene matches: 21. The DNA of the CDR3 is TGTGCCAGCAGCTTATGGCCCCACAATCCTAGCGGCCGTAAGAACGAGCAGTACTTC. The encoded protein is CASSLWPHNPSGRKNEQYF. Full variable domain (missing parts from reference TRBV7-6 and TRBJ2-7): GAGVSQSPRYKVTKRGQDVALRCDPISGHVSLYWYRQALGQGPEFLTYFNYEAQQDKSGLPNDRFSAERPEGSISTLTIQRTEQRDSAMYRCASSLWPHNPSGRKNEQYFGPGTRLTVT.

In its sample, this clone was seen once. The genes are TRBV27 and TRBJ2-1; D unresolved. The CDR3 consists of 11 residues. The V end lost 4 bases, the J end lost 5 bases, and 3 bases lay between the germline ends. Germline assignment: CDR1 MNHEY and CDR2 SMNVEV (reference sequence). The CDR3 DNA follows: TGTGCCAGCAGTTCGAACAATGAGCAGTTCTTC. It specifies CASSSNNEQFF.

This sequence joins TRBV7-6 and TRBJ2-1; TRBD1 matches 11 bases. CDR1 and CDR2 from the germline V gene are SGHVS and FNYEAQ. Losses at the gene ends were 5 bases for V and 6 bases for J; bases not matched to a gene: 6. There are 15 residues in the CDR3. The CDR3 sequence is CASSPGQGAINEQFF. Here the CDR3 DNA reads TGTGCCAGCAGCCCAGGACAGGGGGCGATCAATGAGCAGTTCTTC. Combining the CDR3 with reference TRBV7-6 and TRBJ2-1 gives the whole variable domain GAGVSQSPRYKVTKRGQDVALRCDPISGHVSLYWYRQALGQGPEFLTYFNYEAQQDKSGLPNDRFSAERPEGSISTLTIQRTEQRDSAMYRCASSPGQGAINEQFFGPGTRLTVL.

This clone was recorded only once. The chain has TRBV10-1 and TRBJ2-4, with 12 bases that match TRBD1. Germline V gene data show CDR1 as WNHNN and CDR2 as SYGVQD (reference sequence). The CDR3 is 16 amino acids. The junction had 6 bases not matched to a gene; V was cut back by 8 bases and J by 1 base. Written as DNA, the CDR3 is TGCGCCAGCTCGAGGGGACAGGGGGCTGCCAAAAACATTCAGTACTTC. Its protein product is CASSRGQGAAKNIQYF.

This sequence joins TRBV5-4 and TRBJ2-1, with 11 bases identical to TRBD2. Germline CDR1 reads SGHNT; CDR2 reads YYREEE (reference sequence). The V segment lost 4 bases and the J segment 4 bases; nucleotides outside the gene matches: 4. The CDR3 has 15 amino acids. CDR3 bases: TGTGCCAGCAGCCCCGGGACTAGCGGTTACAATGAGCAGTTCTTC. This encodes CASSPGTSGYNEQFF.

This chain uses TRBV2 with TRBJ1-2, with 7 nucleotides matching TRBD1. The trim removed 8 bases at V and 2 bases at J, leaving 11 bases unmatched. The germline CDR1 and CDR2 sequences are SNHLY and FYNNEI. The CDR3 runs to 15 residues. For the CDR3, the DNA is TGTGCCAGCCGGGGGAGGGGGCGAGAGAACTATGGCTACACCTTC. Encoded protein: CASRGRGRENYGYTF. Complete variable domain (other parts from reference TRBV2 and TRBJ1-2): EPEVTQTPSHQVTQMGQEVILRCVPISNHLYFYWYRQILGQKVEFLVSFYNNEISEKSEIFDDQFSVERPDGSNFTLKIRSTKLEDSAMYFCASRGRGRENYGYTFGSGTRLTVV.

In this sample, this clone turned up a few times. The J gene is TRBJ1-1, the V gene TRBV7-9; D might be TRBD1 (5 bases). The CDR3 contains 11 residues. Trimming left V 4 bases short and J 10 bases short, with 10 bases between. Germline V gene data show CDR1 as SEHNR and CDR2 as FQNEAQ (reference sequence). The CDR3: CASSSGTRAFF. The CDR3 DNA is TGTGCCAGCAGCTCCGGGACCCGAGCTTTCTTT.

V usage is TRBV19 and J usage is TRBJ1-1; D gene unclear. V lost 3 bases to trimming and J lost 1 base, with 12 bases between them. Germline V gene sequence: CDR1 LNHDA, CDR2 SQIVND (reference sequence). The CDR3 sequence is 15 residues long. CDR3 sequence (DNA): TGTGCCAGTAGTATTAAAGGAGGTGGGAACACTGAAGCTTTCTTT. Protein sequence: CASSIKGGGNTEAFF.